This TCR beta chain derives from a study of response to subunit inactivated influenza vaccine. Study-level points and caveats: Authors suggested seasonal influenza vaccinations each recruit few new T cells.

As concerns this clonotype: Its specificity is not known.

A single record per CDR3 protein comes from TCRdb applying MiXCR to the RT-PCR reads. The table lists about 580,000 distinct CDR3 sequences, 12% to 15% of them singletons. Germline V gene data show CDR1 as MDHEN and CDR2 as SYDVKM. Trimming pared 5 bases from V and 0 bases from J, leaving 15 bases between. The CDR3 runs 16 residues. The gene calls are TRBV28 and TRBJ2-3; the D gene could be TRBD1 or TRBD2 (5 bases each). The sequence was obtained from a man in his fifties who received an inactivated influenza vaccine. Sample: PBMCs from blood, taken roughly 12 days after vaccination. CDR3 sequence (DNA): TGTGCCAGCAGTGCGCCCCGGGGCCCCAGCACAGATACGCAGTATTTT. Its protein product is CASSAPRGPSTDTQYF.